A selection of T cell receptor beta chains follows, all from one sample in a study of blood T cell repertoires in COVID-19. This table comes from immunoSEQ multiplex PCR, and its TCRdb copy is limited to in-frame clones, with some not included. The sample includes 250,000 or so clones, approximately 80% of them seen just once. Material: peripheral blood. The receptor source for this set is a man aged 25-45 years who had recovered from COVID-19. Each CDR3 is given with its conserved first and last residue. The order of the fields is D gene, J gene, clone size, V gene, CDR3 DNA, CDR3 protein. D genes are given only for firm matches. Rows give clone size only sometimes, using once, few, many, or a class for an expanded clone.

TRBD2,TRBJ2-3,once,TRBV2,TGTGCCAGCAGCTTAGCGGGGGCCACAGATACGCAGTATTTT,CASSLAGATDTQYF
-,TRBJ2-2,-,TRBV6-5,TGTGCCAGCAGTTTACAACGGGGGACCGGGGAGCTGTTTTTT,CASSLQRGTGELFF
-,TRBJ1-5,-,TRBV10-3,TGTGCCATCAGTGAGTCAGGGACAAACAATCAGCCCCAGCATTTT,CAISESGTNNQPQHF
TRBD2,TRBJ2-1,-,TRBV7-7,TGTGCCAGCAGCCTCGGGACTAGCGGGGGGGCACGTGAGCAGTTCTTC,CASSLGTSGGAREQFF
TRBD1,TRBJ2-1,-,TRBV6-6,TGTGCCAGCACGGGACAGGGATATGAGCAGTTCTTC,CASTGQGYEQFF
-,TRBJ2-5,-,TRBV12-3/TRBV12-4,TGTGCCAGCAGTTGGGTCGACATGGAGACCCAGTACTTC,CASSWVDMETQYF
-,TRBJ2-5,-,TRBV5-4,TGTGCCAGCAGCTTGGAGATGGGGCGGGGGACCCAGTACTTC,CASSLEMGRGTQYF
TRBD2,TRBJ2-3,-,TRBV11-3,TGTGCCAGCAGCTTACGACTAGCGGGGGGAACAGATACGCAGTATTTT,CASSLRLAGGTDTQYF
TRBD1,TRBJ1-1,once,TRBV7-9,TGTGCCAGCAGCCTAGACAGGGGCGGGACTGAAGCTTTCTTT,CASSLDRGGTEAFF
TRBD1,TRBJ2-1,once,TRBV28,TGTGCCAGCAGTTCCCCGGGACAGGGTCCCAATGAGCAGTTCTTC,CASSSPGQGPNEQFF
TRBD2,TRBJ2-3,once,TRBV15,TGTGCCACCACTGTGGGGAGGGGCCCCACAGATACGCAGTATTTT,CATTVGRGPTDTQYF
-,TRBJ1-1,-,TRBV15,TGTGCCACCAGCAGAGGGACTCAAGGGCTATTGACTGAAGCTTTCTTT,CATSRGTQGLLTEAFF
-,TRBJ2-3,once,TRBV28,TGTGCCAGCAGTCCCCTTGGGCTATATACGCAGTATTTT,CASSPLGLYTQYF
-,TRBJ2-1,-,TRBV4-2,TGTGCCAGCAGCCACGACAGTTACAATGAGCAGTTCTTC,CASSHDSYNEQFF
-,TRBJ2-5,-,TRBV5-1,TGCGCCAGCAGCTTTCCAGGGCTGGAGGAGACCCAGTACTTC,CASSFPGLEETQYF
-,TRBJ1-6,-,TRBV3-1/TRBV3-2,TGTGCCAGCAGCCACCGGGAAGATAATTCACCCCTCCACTTT,CASSHREDNSPLHF
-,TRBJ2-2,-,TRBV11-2,TGTGCCAGCAGGCTAGGGGGGGCGAACGGGACAGGGAACACCGGGGAGCTGTTTTTT,CASRLGGANGTGNTGELFF
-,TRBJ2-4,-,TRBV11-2,TGTGCCAGCAGCTTAGATCGACCGGGAAGAGGAACCAAAAACATTCAGTACTTC,CASSLDRPGRGTKNIQYF
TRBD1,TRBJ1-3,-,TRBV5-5,TGTGCCAGCAGCCTGGGCGGGACAGGGTCCCCCCGGGCCATATATTTT,CASSLGGTGSPRAIYF
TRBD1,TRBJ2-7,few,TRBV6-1,TGTGCCAGCAGTGAGGGACAGGGGATACCCTACGAGCAGTACTTC,CASSEGQGIPYEQYF
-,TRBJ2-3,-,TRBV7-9,TGTGCCAGCAGCCCCCCCCACTCTAGCACAGATACGCAGTATTTT,CASSPPHSSTDTQYF
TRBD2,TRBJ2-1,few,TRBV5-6,TGTGCCAGCAGCTTGGGACTAGCGGGAACGAGCTCCTACAATGAGCAGTTCTTC,CASSLGLAGTSSYNEQFF
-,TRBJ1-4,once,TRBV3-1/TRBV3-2,TGTGCCAGCAGCCCAGGGGCAAGGCCTAATGAAAAACTGTTTTTT,CASSPGARPNEKLFF
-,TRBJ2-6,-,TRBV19,TGTGCCAGTAGAAATCTACCGGGGTCTGGGGCCAACGTCCTGACTTTC,CASRNLPGSGANVLTF
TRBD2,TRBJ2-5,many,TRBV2,TGTGCCAGCGGGGCACTAGCGGGGGAGGAGACCCAGTACTTC,CASGALAGEETQYF
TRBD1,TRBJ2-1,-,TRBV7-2,TGTGCCAGCAGCCTCCGGGACAGGGTTTATCCTGAGCAGTTCTTC,CASSLRDRVYPEQFF
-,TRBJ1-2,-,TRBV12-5,TGTGCTAGTGGTTTGGTACAGGGTAGCTACACCTTC,CASGLVQGSYTF
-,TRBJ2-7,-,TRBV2,TGTGCCAGCAGCTGGAGGGACGAGCAGTACTTC,CASSWRDEQYF
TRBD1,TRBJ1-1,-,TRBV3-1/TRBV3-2,TGTGCCAGCAGCCGGGAGACAGGGGAGACTGAAGCTTTCTTT,CASSRETGETEAFF
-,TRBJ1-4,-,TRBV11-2,TGTGCCAGCAGCTGGCAGGGTTCTACTAATGAAAAACTGTTTTTT,CASSWQGSTNEKLFF
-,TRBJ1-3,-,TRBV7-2,TGTGCCAGCAGCTTAGCGGCGACACGGAACACCATATATTTT,CASSLAATRNTIYF
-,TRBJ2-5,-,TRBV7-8,TGTGCCAGCAGCCCTGGCTACCAGGGATACCAAGAGACCCAGTACTTC,CASSPGYQGYQETQYF